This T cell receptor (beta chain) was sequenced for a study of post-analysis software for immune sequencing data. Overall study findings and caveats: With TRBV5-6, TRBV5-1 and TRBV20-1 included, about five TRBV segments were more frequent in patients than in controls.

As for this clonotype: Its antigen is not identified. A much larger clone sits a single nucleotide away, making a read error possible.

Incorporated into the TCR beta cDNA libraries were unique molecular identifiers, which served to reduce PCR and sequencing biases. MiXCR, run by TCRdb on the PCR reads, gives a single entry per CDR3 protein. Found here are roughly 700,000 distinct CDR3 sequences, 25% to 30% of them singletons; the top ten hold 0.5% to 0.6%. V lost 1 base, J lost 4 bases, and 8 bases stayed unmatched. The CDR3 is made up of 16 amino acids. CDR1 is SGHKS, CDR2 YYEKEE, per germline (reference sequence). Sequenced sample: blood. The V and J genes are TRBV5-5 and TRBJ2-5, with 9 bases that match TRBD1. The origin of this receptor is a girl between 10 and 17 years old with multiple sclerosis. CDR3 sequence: CASSLLRGQGRETQYF. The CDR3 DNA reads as TGTGCCAGCAGCTTGTTGCGAGGACAGGGGAGAGAGACCCAGTACTTC.